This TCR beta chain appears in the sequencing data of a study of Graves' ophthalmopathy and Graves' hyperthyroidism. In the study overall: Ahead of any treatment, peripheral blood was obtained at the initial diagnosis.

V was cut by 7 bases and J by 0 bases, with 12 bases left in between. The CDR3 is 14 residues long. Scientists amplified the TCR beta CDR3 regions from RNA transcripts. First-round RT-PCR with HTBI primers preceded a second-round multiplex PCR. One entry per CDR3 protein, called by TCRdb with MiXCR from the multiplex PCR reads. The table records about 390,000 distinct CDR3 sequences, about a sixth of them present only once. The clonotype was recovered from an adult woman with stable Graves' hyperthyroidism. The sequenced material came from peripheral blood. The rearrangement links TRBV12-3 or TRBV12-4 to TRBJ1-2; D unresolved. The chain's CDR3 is CASTETGPNYGYTF. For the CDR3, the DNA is TGTGCCAGCACCGAGACGGGTCCTAACTATGGCTACACCTTC.